This T cell receptor beta chain stems from a study of radiotherapy plus CTLA-4 blockade in lung cancer. General study points: Radiotherapy plus ipilimumab was followed by expansion in blood of tumor-derived TCR clones.

About this clone: Its antigen remains unidentified.

The method was immunoSEQ multiplex PCR; TCRdb's version includes in-frame clones alone and lacks a portion of them. The data contain 60,000 to 70,000 clones, roughly 85% of them singletons. This CDR3 comprises 12 residues. V gave up 11 bases and J gave up 3 bases; unmatched junction bases: 6. The germline V gene encodes CDR1 SGHNT and CDR2 YENEEA. This sequence was found in a human donor with non-small cell lung cancer who had a complete response to radiotherapy plus ipilimumab. The input for sequencing was peripheral blood, taken from a patient treated with radiotherapy plus ipilimumab. V and J are TRBV11-3 and TRBJ2-5; the match to TRBD2 covers 7 bases. The CDR3 DNA sequence: TGTGCCTCCCTAGGACTAGAAGAGACCCAGTACTTC. Translation gives CASLGLEETQYF. Variable domain in full (rest from reference TRBV11-3 and TRBJ2-5): EAGVVQSPRYKIIEKKQPVAFWCNPISGHNTLYWYLQNLGQGPELLIRYENEEAVDDSQLPKDRFSAERLKGVDSTLKIQPAELGDSAVYLCASLGLEETQYFGPGTRLLVL.